The 21 T cell receptor beta chains in this list originate from one sample, sequenced in a study of vaccination and CD4 T cells after COVID-19. The study sequenced cultured CD4+ T cell DNA using the Oncomine TCR Beta short-read assay. TCRdb independently ran MiXCR on the PCR reads; one entry per CDR3 protein. Seen here are 15,000 or so distinct CDR3 sequences, approximately 50% observed once, and the top ten hold 15% to 20%. Their specific antigens are unknown. The treatment is: roughly nine-day PBMC culture with coronavirus spike peptide pools or control peptides (ViraFEST assay). Sequenced material: CD4+ T cells from blood, cultured in vitro. The receptors were sampled from a human donor who had recovered from COVID-19.

This clonotype was seen a handful of times. J is TRBJ1-2 and V is TRBV20-1; perhaps TRBD1 as D (5 bases). V was clipped by 1 base and J by 7 bases, with 16 bases between them. Looked up from germline, CDR1 is DFQATT and CDR2 is SNEGSKA (reference sequence). This CDR3 is built from 14 residues. The CDR3 region is CSARAQIGGSGYTF. The DNA for the CDR3 is TGCAGTGCTAGAGCCCAGATCGGGGGAAGTGGCTACACCTTC.

This clonotype was detected a few times. The gene calls are TRBV24-1 and TRBJ2-1; no reliable D call. The length of the CDR3 is 12 residues. The germline V gene encodes CDR1 KGHDR and CDR2 SFDVKD. Trimming cost V 1 base and J 6 bases, with 3 bases left between them. CDR3 loop: CATSDFGNEQFF. The CDR3 DNA follows: TGTGCCACCAGTGATTTTGGCAATGAGCAGTTCTTC.

There are a few counts of this clonotype. The V and J genes are TRBV7-3 and TRBJ2-7; TRBD1 matches 7 bases. Looked up from germline, CDR1 is SGHTA and CDR2 is FQGTGA. This CDR3 has 14 amino acids. Trimming took 5 bases from V and 1 from J; bases not matched to a gene: 5. As DNA, the CDR3 is TGTGCCAGCAGCCGGGACAGCCAATCCTACGAGCAGTACTTC. Residues: CASSRDSQSYEQYF.

The V call is TRBV7-2, the J call TRBJ1-6, with a possible D match to TRBD1 (6 bases). The germline V gene has CDR1 SGHTA and CDR2 FQGNSA. Trimming pared 3 bases from V and 3 bases from J, leaving 12 bases between. CDR3 length: 16 amino acids. The CDR3 DNA reads TGTGCCAGCAGCTTGGGGAGGGGGAACTATAATTCACCCCTCCACTTT. The encoded protein is CASSLGRGNYNSPLHF.

V is TRBV20-1 and J is TRBJ2-3; D call uncertain. V was pared by 7 bases and J by 4 bases, with 9 bases between. This CDR3 spans 11 amino acids. CDR1 and CDR2 from the germline V gene are DFQATT and SNEGSKA (reference sequence). CDR3 nucleotides: TGCAGTGTAAGGGTCGCAGATACGCAGTATTTT. It encodes CSVRVADTQYF.

This sequence joins TRBV6-2 or TRBV6-3 and TRBJ1-5; D unresolved. There are 17 residues in the CDR3. The V gene lost 5 bases and the J gene lost 2 bases, with 19 bases spanning the gap. Looked up from germline, CDR1 is MNHEY and CDR2 is SVGEGT. The CDR3, as DNA: TGTGCCAGCAGTCCTACCGGACGAGGTCGTGGCAATCAGCCCCAGCATTTT. Its translation: CASSPTGRGRGNQPQHF.

This clonotype occurred once. V usage is TRBV5-1 and J usage is TRBJ2-5, with D possibly matching TRBD1 (5 bases). The CDR3 is 15 amino acids. The V and J ends lost 0 bases and 2 bases respectively, with 11 bases between them. CDR1 SGHRS and CDR2 YFSETQ come from the germline V gene. CDR3 DNA: TGCGCCAGCAGCTTGGGGGGCGGAAGACAAGAGACCCAGTACTTC. Amino acid sequence: CASSLGGGRQETQYF.

The chain carries TRBV20-1 and TRBJ2-7, with D maybe TRBD1 (6 bases). The CDR3 extends over 14 amino acids. Germline lookup yields CDR1 DFQATT and CDR2 SNEGSKA (reference sequence). V shed 3 bases and J shed 1 base, with 13 bases lying between them. The CDR3 coding sequence is TGCAGTGCTAGTGGGGAGACAGGTTCCTACGAGCAGTACTTC. As protein: CSASGETGSYEQYF.

This clonotype has a handful of counts. This rearrangement joins TRBV20-1 to TRBJ2-3; 8 nucleotides line up with TRBD1. This CDR3 region has 14 residues. Germline CDR1 is DFQATT and CDR2 is SNEGSKA (reference sequence). With 6 bases clipped from V and 4 bases from J, the junction kept 9 bases outside the gene matches. The CDR3 here is CSADDRGGADTQYF. DNA for the CDR3: TGCAGTGCCGACGACAGGGGCGGGGCAGATACGCAGTATTTT.

The chain recombines TRBV4-1 with TRBJ1-5; D ambiguous. Germline V gene data show CDR1 as MGHRA and CDR2 as YSYEKL. Trimming shortened V by 1 base and J by 2 bases, and 15 bases separated the two germline ends. This CDR3 comprises 17 residues. The CDR3 DNA follows: TGCGCCAGCAGCCAAGCTGTAGGGTTGAGAGGCAATCAGCCCCAGCATTTT. It translates to CASSQAVGLRGNQPQHF.

This clonotype was recorded a few times. This sequence joins TRBV7-9 and TRBJ1-2; 7 bases line up with TRBD1. This CDR3 spans 15 amino acids. V shed 2 bases, J shed 2 bases, and the junction held 5 bases outside the gene matches. CDR1 is SEHNR and CDR2 is FQNEAQ in the germline V gene (reference sequence). CDR3 DNA sequence: TGTGCCAGCAGCTTACCTGGGACAGCAAACTATGGCTACACCTTC. It specifies CASSLPGTANYGYTF. Full variable domain (remainder filled in from reference TRBV7-9 and TRBJ1-2): DTGVSQNPRHKITKRGQNVTFRCDPISEHNRLYWYRQTLGQGPEFLTYFQNEAQLEKSRLLSDRFSAERPKGSFSTLEIQRTEQGDSAMYLCASSLPGTANYGYTFGSGTRLTVV.

The CDR3 sequence: CASSSGGLSEQYF. CDR3 nucleotides: TGTGCCAGCAGTTCGGGGGGGCTCTCCGAGCAGTACTTC. The chain is built from TRBV12-3 or TRBV12-4 and TRBJ2-7; 8 bases line up with TRBD2. With 4 bases clipped from V and 6 bases from J, the junction kept 5 bases outside the gene matches. This CDR3 spans 13 amino acids.

This clonotype is medium-sized (0.01 to 0.1%) in the sample. This chain connects TRBV15 to TRBJ2-3, with 7 bases that match TRBD2. Looked up from germline, CDR1 is LNHNV and CDR2 is YYDKDF (reference sequence). The CDR3 loop spans 15 amino acids. With 3 bases clipped from V and 3 bases from J, the junction kept 6 bases outside the gene matches. In nucleotides, the CDR3 is TGTGCCACCAGCAGTTCGCGGGAGCCAACAGATACGCAGTATTTT. Its translation is CATSSSREPTDTQYF.

The CDR3 nucleotides read TGTGCCAGCTCAGCCCGACTAGCGGGGGGCAAACAAGAGACCCAGTACTTC. Protein product: CASSARLAGGKQETQYF. V is TRBV18 and J is TRBJ2-5, with TRBD2 identical over 13 bases. This CDR3 contains 17 residues. Germline CDR1 is KGHSH and CDR2 is LQKENI. Trimming at V came to 5 bases and at J to 2 bases, leaving 8 bases not matched to a gene.

This clonotype was recorded a few times. The chain's CDR3 is CASSLFAGSGQAGQPQHF. The DNA for the CDR3 is TGTGCCAGCAGTTTATTTGCCGGGTCAGGACAGGCGGGTCAGCCCCAGCATTTT. V and J are TRBV28 and TRBJ1-5; 7 positions match TRBD1. Germline CDR1 reads MDHEN; CDR2 reads SYDVKM. The V gene end was trimmed by 1 base and the J gene end by 6 bases; junction bases not matched to a gene: 15. The CDR3 runs to 18 residues.

The rearrangement uses TRBV27 and TRBJ1-1; D ambiguous. The length of the CDR3 is 14 residues. Looked up from germline, CDR1 is MNHEY and CDR2 is SMNVEV (reference sequence). The V gene lost 6 bases and the J gene lost 1 base, with 12 bases spanning the gap. CDR3 sequence (DNA): TGTGCCAGCAGGGCCGGACGGGAGAACACTGAAGCTTTCTTT. Its translation is CASRAGRENTEAFF.

The V gene is TRBV7-9, the J gene TRBJ1-1; D not certain. V shed 3 bases and J shed 3 bases, with 11 bases lying between them. The CDR3 runs 14 residues. Per the germline V gene, CDR1 is SEHNR and CDR2 is FQNEAQ (reference sequence). This CDR3 is CASSFGVGYTEAFF. CDR3 bases: TGTGCCAGCAGCTTTGGGGTCGGCTACACTGAAGCTTTCTTT. The variable domain in full, completed from reference TRBV7-9 and TRBJ1-1, reads DTGVSQNPRHKITKRGQNVTFRCDPISEHNRLYWYRQTLGQGPEFLTYFQNEAQLEKSRLLSDRFSAERPKGSFSTLEIQRTEQGDSAMYLCASSFGVGYTEAFFGQGTRLTVV.

Relative to its sample, this clonotype is medium-sized. The chain has TRBV7-6 and TRBJ1-2; tentative D call: TRBD1 (5 bases). The germline CDR1 and CDR2 sequences are SGHVS and FNYEAQ. Trimming cost V 5 bases and J 4 bases, with 11 bases left between them. The CDR3 contains 13 residues. The CDR3: CASSRGGGYGYTF. CDR3 DNA sequence: TGTGCCAGCAGCCGAGGTGGGGGCTATGGCTACACCTTC.

The chain is built from TRBV28 and TRBJ1-5, with 9 bases matching TRBD1. Germline values: CDR1 MDHEN, CDR2 SYDVKM. The CDR3 totals 17 residues. Trimming took 2 bases from V and 6 from J; bases not matched to a gene: 11. CDR3 sequence reads: CASSLRPGQGSRQPQHF. DNA for the CDR3: TGTGCCAGCAGTTTACGTCCGGGACAGGGTTCTCGTCAGCCCCAGCATTTT.

V is TRBV20-1 and J is TRBJ2-5; D gene ambiguous. The CDR3 is made up of 13 amino acids. Trimming pared 2 bases from V and 2 bases from J, leaving 9 bases between. The germline CDR1 and CDR2 sequences are DFQATT and SNEGSKA (reference sequence). The CDR3 DNA reads TGCAGTGCTAGAAGGGTCTCACAAGAGACCCAGTACTTC. This sequence encodes CSARRVSQETQYF.

The chain carries TRBV7-3 and TRBJ2-3, with 11 bases that match TRBD2. Germline V lookup: CDR1 SGHTA, CDR2 FQGTGA. This CDR3 has 17 amino acids. V was pared by 1 base and J by 2 bases, with 5 bases of the junction left unmatched. The CDR3: CASSLMGLADFTDTQYF. CDR3 in DNA: TGTGCCAGCAGCTTAATGGGACTAGCGGACTTCACAGATACGCAGTATTTT.